A selection of T cell receptor beta chains follows, all from one sample in a study of blood T cell repertoires in COVID-19. The table came from immunoSEQ multiplex PCR; TCRdb's copy has only in-frame clones and leaves some out. The sample lists about 120,000 clones, around 70% seen once, with more than 5.5% in the top ten. Specimen: peripheral blood. The origin of the receptors is a man in his fifties or sixties with acute or convalescent COVID-19. Both conserved end residues are part of each CDR3. D genes are given only for firm matches. Clone sizes are given selectively: once, few, many, or a class where the clone is expanded.

J gene: TRBJ1-1
D gene: -
clone size: few
V gene: TRBV19
CDR3 DNA: TGTGCCAGCGAAGAGAGGGCCAACACTGAAGCTTTCTTT
CDR3 protein: CASEERANTEAFF

J gene: TRBJ1-1
D gene: -
clone size: -
V gene: TRBV18
CDR3 DNA: TGTGCCAGCTCACCGTCGACAGCCATGAACACTGAAGCTTTCTTT
CDR3 protein: CASSPSTAMNTEAFF

J gene: TRBJ2-1
D gene: -
clone size: -
V gene: TRBV7-9
CDR3 DNA: TGTGCCAGCAGCTTCGGCAATGAGCAGTTCTTC
CDR3 protein: CASSFGNEQFF

J gene: TRBJ2-3
D gene: -
clone size: -
V gene: TRBV18
CDR3 DNA: TGTGCCAGCTCACCGTCCCCACTTACTAGCACAGATACGCAGTATTTT
CDR3 protein: CASSPSPLTSTDTQYF

J gene: TRBJ1-2
D gene: TRBD1
clone size: once
V gene: TRBV5-8
CDR3 DNA: TGTGCCAGCACCCGGGACAGGGCTAACTATGGCTACACCTTC
CDR3 protein: CASTRDRANYGYTF

J gene: TRBJ2-7
D gene: TRBD2
clone size: -
V gene: TRBV15
CDR3 DNA: TGTGCCACCAGCAGGACCGGGGGAGGGAGCTCCTACGAGCAGTACTTC
CDR3 protein: CATSRTGGGSSYEQYF

J gene: TRBJ2-7
D gene: -
clone size: once
V gene: TRBV9
CDR3 DNA: TGTGCCAGCAGCGTGCTCCCCGGAGCCTACGAGCAGTACTTC
CDR3 protein: CASSVLPGAYEQYF

J gene: TRBJ2-1
D gene: TRBD2
clone size: -
V gene: TRBV9
CDR3 DNA: TGTGCCAGCAGCGTTAGCGGGGGGCCTTACAATGAGCAGTTCTTC
CDR3 protein: CASSVSGGPYNEQFF

J gene: TRBJ2-1
D gene: TRBD2
clone size: once
V gene: TRBV30
CDR3 DNA: TGTGCCTGGAGCTTGCTGGGACTAGGGCAGTTCTTC
CDR3 protein: CAWSLLGLGQFF

J gene: TRBJ2-1
D gene: TRBD1
clone size: -
V gene: TRBV24-1
CDR3 DNA: TGTGCCACCTCCGACAGGGGGCCGTCCTACAATGAGCAGTTCTTC
CDR3 protein: CATSDRGPSYNEQFF

J gene: TRBJ2-7
D gene: -
clone size: -
V gene: TRBV29-1
CDR3 DNA: TGCAGCGCCCTAGAGGGCCCACCTTCCTACGAGCAGTACTTC
CDR3 protein: CSALEGPPSYEQYF

J gene: TRBJ2-4
D gene: -
clone size: few
V gene: TRBV21-1
CDR3 DNA: TGTGCCAGCAGCAAAGGAGGTGACAGTCAGTACTTC
CDR3 protein: CASSKGGDSQYF

J gene: TRBJ1-2
D gene: TRBD1
clone size: -
V gene: TRBV19
CDR3 DNA: TGTGCCAGTAGGATGGACAGGGGGCTCTATGGCTACACCTTC
CDR3 protein: CASRMDRGLYGYTF

J gene: TRBJ1-1
D gene: TRBD1
clone size: few
V gene: TRBV6-6
CDR3 DNA: TGTGCCAGTTCGACAGGGGCCACTGAAGCTTTCTTT
CDR3 protein: CASSTGATEAFF

J gene: TRBJ2-1
D gene: TRBD2
clone size: -
V gene: TRBV19
CDR3 DNA: TGTGCCAGTAGTATAGTAGGTCGGGCTAGCGGGAGACCCAATGAGCAGTTCTTC
CDR3 protein: CASSIVGRASGRPNEQFF

J gene: TRBJ2-3
D gene: -
clone size: -
V gene: TRBV19
CDR3 DNA: TGTGCCAGTACCCATCCCGATCAGGCGCGACCGTATTTT
CDR3 protein: CASTHPDQARPYF

J gene: TRBJ1-1
D gene: TRBD1
clone size: -
V gene: TRBV30
CDR3 DNA: TGTGCCTTGACCGGGACAGGGGGTTTTATCACTGAAGCTTTCTTT
CDR3 protein: CALTGTGGFITEAFF

J gene: TRBJ1-2
D gene: TRBD1
clone size: -
V gene: TRBV3-1/TRBV3-2
CDR3 DNA: TGTGCCAGCAGCCAAGCCGTACAGGGGGGAAATGGCTACACCTTC
CDR3 protein: CASSQAVQGGNGYTF

J gene: TRBJ2-3
D gene: TRBD1
clone size: -
V gene: TRBV2
CDR3 DNA: TGTGCCAGCTCCTCGCAGGGGGCAGATACGCAGTATTTT
CDR3 protein: CASSSQGADTQYF

J gene: TRBJ1-6
D gene: TRBD1
clone size: once
V gene: TRBV2
CDR3 DNA: TGTGCCAGCAGTGAAGCGCTCGGGACAGGGAGTTCACCCCTCCACTTT
CDR3 protein: CASSEALGTGSSPLHF

J gene: TRBJ2-3
D gene: TRBD2
clone size: -
V gene: TRBV7-3
CDR3 DNA: TGTGCCAGCAGCCCCGGGACTAGCGTTCCAGATACGCAGTATTTT
CDR3 protein: CASSPGTSVPDTQYF

J gene: TRBJ2-5
D gene: TRBD1
clone size: few
V gene: TRBV27
CDR3 DNA: TGTGCCAGCAGTAGACGGGACAGGGACCAAGAGACCCAGTACTTC
CDR3 protein: CASSRRDRDQETQYF

J gene: TRBJ2-3
D gene: -
clone size: once
V gene: TRBV5-1
CDR3 DNA: TGCGCCAGCAGCTATGAGACACCCACAGATACGCAGTATTTT
CDR3 protein: CASSYETPTDTQYF

J gene: TRBJ2-5
D gene: TRBD1
clone size: -
V gene: TRBV14
CDR3 DNA: TGTGCCAGCAGCCTGGGACAGGGGGTGTTGGAGACCCAGTACTTC
CDR3 protein: CASSLGQGVLETQYF

J gene: TRBJ1-4
D gene: -
clone size: -
V gene: TRBV2
CDR3 DNA: TGTGCCAGCAGCGAGAGCTCTTGGGAAAAACTGTTTTTT
CDR3 protein: CASSESSWEKLFF

J gene: TRBJ2-1
D gene: -
clone size: medium-sized
V gene: TRBV19
CDR3 DNA: TGTGCCAGTAGTATTTTCGCCCCCGAGAGGAAGCAGTTCTTC
CDR3 protein: CASSIFAPERKQFF

J gene: TRBJ2-7
D gene: TRBD1
clone size: -
V gene: TRBV5-6
CDR3 DNA: TGTGCCAGCAGCCCACTCCGGGACAGATTCTACGAGCAGTACTTC
CDR3 protein: CASSPLRDRFYEQYF

J gene: TRBJ2-1
D gene: -
clone size: once
V gene: TRBV11-3
CDR3 DNA: TGTGCCAGCAGCTTAAATGGCAGGGGTTTGACCAATGAGCAGTTCTTC
CDR3 protein: CASSLNGRGLTNEQFF

J gene: TRBJ2-5
D gene: TRBD2
clone size: few
V gene: TRBV9
CDR3 DNA: TGTGCCAGCAGCGTAGCGTCGAGCGGGAGAGAGACCCAGTACTTC
CDR3 protein: CASSVASSGRETQYF

J gene: TRBJ2-5
D gene: -
clone size: -
V gene: TRBV2
CDR3 DNA: TGTGCCAGCAGTGTATTCAGGGATGAGACCCAGTACTTC
CDR3 protein: CASSVFRDETQYF

J gene: TRBJ2-2
D gene: TRBD1
clone size: few
V gene: TRBV27
CDR3 DNA: TGTGCCAGCCGACCTAGGGACAGGGCGGCCGGGGAGCTGTTTTTT
CDR3 protein: CASRPRDRAAGELFF

J gene: TRBJ1-2
D gene: TRBD1
clone size: once
V gene: TRBV27
CDR3 DNA: TGTGCCAGCAGAACGGACAGGAGTGGCTACACCTTC
CDR3 protein: CASRTDRSGYTF

J gene: TRBJ1-4
D gene: -
clone size: -
V gene: TRBV5-1
CDR3 DNA: TGCGCCAGCAGCTTGGAAGGGGGAACGAATAAACTGTTTTTT
CDR3 protein: CASSLEGGTNKLFF

J gene: TRBJ1-1
D gene: -
clone size: -
V gene: TRBV6-5
CDR3 DNA: TGTGCCAGCACCGTGGAGGGCGGGTATCCTGAAGCTTTCTTT
CDR3 protein: CASTVEGGYPEAFF

J gene: TRBJ2-3
D gene: TRBD2
clone size: -
V gene: TRBV10-2
CDR3 DNA: TGCGCCAGCAGTGGGGGACTAGCGGGACTCCATACGCAGTATTTT
CDR3 protein: CASSGGLAGLHTQYF

J gene: TRBJ1-4
D gene: -
clone size: -
V gene: TRBV27
CDR3 DNA: TGTGCCAGCAGCTCATCGGGGATTAATGAAAAACTGTTTTTT
CDR3 protein: CASSSSGINEKLFF

J gene: TRBJ2-7
D gene: -
clone size: -
V gene: TRBV5-4
CDR3 DNA: TGTGCCAGCAGCTTGGCAGGGATTTACGAGCAGTACTTC
CDR3 protein: CASSLAGIYEQYF

J gene: TRBJ1-6
D gene: TRBD1
clone size: -
V gene: TRBV15
CDR3 DNA: TGTGCCACCAGCAGAGACCCCTCAGGGGGTTCACCCCTCCACTTT
CDR3 protein: CATSRDPSGGSPLHF

J gene: TRBJ2-1
D gene: TRBD2
clone size: -
V gene: TRBV6-4
CDR3 DNA: TGTGCCAGCAGTGAAAAACTAGCGGGGGTCGCCGAGCAGTTCTTC
CDR3 protein: CASSEKLAGVAEQFF

J gene: TRBJ1-5
D gene: -
clone size: -
V gene: TRBV4-1
CDR3 DNA: TGCGCCAGCAGCCGGGCCGGGAGGGCTAATTCCAATCAGCCCCAGCATTTT
CDR3 protein: CASSRAGRANSNQPQHF

J gene: TRBJ2-7
D gene: TRBD2
clone size: once
V gene: TRBV6-6
CDR3 DNA: TGTGCCAGCGGGGTTAGCGGGAGGGAAAACGAGCAGTACTTC
CDR3 protein: CASGVSGRENEQYF

J gene: TRBJ1-2
D gene: -
clone size: -
V gene: TRBV5-3
CDR3 DNA: TGTGCCAGAAGTAACCAGGGGAAGACTAACTATGGCTACACCTTC
CDR3 protein: CARSNQGKTNYGYTF

J gene: TRBJ1-1
D gene: TRBD1
clone size: -
V gene: TRBV19
CDR3 DNA: TGTGCCAGTAGTGTTGACAGGGATGGGGGGTTTTACATGAACACTGAAGCTTTCTTT
CDR3 protein: CASSVDRDGGFYMNTEAFF

J gene: TRBJ2-7
D gene: -
clone size: -
V gene: TRBV4-2
CDR3 DNA: TGTGCCAGCAGCCAAAATTTCGGTTCCGAGCAGTACTTC
CDR3 protein: CASSQNFGSEQYF

J gene: TRBJ2-7
D gene: -
clone size: -
V gene: TRBV13
CDR3 DNA: TGTGCCAGCAGCTCCGGGACTCAAGCCTACGAGCAGTACTTC
CDR3 protein: CASSSGTQAYEQYF

J gene: TRBJ2-2
D gene: TRBD1
clone size: many
V gene: TRBV2
CDR3 DNA: TGTGCCAGCGCTAAACAGGGGGGTACCGGGGAGCTGTTTTTT
CDR3 protein: CASAKQGGTGELFF

J gene: TRBJ1-2
D gene: -
clone size: -
V gene: TRBV3-1/TRBV3-2
CDR3 DNA: TGTGCCAGCAGCTCTCAACAGGGTGCTGGCTACACCTTC
CDR3 protein: CASSSQQGAGYTF

J gene: TRBJ2-7
D gene: -
clone size: -
V gene: TRBV18
CDR3 DNA: TGTGCCAGCTCGCCCGGACTGTTTTCCTACGAGCAGTACTTC
CDR3 protein: CASSPGLFSYEQYF

J gene: TRBJ2-2
D gene: -
clone size: once
V gene: TRBV5-1
CDR3 DNA: TGCGCCAGCAGCTTGGCCACTAGCAGAAACACCGGGGAGCTGTTTTTT
CDR3 protein: CASSLATSRNTGELFF

J gene: TRBJ1-2
D gene: -
clone size: -
V gene: TRBV19
CDR3 DNA: TGTGCCAGTAGGACGACAGTGGGGGGCTACACCTTC
CDR3 protein: CASRTTVGGYTF

J gene: TRBJ2-2
D gene: TRBD2
clone size: -
V gene: TRBV25-1
CDR3 DNA: TGTGCCAGCAGTGAAGTTGGGACTAGCGGGAGCCGGGAGCTGTTTTTT
CDR3 protein: CASSEVGTSGSRELFF

J gene: TRBJ2-7
D gene: -
clone size: -
V gene: TRBV27
CDR3 DNA: TGTGCCAGCAGTGGAGGAACCTTTCAGGGGCACTCCTACGAGCAGTACTTC
CDR3 protein: CASSGGTFQGHSYEQYF

J gene: TRBJ1-4
D gene: -
clone size: few
V gene: TRBV24-1
CDR3 DNA: TGTGCCACCAGTGATTCAGGGGAGATTAATGAAAAACTGTTTTTT
CDR3 protein: CATSDSGEINEKLFF

J gene: TRBJ1-4
D gene: -
clone size: -
V gene: TRBV29-1
CDR3 DNA: TGCAGCGTTGTCCGGCGGGAAAAACTGTTTTTT
CDR3 protein: CSVVRREKLFF